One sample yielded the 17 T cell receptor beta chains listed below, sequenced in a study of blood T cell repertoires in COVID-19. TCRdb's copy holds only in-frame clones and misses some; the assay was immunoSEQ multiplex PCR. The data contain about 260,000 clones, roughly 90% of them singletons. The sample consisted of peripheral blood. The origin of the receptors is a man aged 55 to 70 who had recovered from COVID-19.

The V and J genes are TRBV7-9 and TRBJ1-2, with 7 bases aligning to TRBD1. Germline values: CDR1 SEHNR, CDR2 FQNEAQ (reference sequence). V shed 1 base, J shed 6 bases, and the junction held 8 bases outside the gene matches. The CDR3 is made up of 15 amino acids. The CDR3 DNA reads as TGTGCCAGCAGCTTAGGGGACAGTGGGGAGGATGGCTACACCTTC. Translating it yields CASSLGDSGEDGYTF.

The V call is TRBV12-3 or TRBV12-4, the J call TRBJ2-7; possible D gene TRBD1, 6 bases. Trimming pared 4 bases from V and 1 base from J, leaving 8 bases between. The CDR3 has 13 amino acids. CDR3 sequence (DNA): TGTGCCAGCAGTTCTCAGGGGTCCTACGAGCAGTACTTC. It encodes CASSSQGSYEQYF.

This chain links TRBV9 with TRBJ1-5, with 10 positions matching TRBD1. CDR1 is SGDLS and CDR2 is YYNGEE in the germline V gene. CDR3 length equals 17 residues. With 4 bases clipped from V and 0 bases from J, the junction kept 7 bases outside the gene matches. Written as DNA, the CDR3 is TGTGCCAGCAGCCCGGGACAGGGGCGGTATAGCAATCAGCCCCAGCATTTT. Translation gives CASSPGQGRYSNQPQHF.

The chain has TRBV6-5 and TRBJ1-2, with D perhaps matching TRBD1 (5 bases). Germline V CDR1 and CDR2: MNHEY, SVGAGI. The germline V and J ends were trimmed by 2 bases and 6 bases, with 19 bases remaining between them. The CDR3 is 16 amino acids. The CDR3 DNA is TGTGCCAGCAGTTACGGGGCCTTTGGGGGGTTGCATGGCTACACCTTC. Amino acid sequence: CASSYGAFGGLHGYTF.

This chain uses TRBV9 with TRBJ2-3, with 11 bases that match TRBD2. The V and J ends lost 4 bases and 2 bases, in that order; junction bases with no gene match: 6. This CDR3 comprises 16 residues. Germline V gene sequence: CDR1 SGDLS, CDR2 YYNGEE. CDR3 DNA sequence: TGTGCCAGCAGCCCTCGACTAGCGGGGCACACAGATACGCAGTATTTT. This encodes CASSPRLAGHTDTQYF.

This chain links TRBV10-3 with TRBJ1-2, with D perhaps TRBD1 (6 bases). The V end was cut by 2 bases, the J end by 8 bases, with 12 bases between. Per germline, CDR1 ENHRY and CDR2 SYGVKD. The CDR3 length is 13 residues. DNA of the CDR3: TGTGCCATCAGTGAGACCACAGGGAGCGGCTACACCTTC. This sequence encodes CAISETTGSGYTF.

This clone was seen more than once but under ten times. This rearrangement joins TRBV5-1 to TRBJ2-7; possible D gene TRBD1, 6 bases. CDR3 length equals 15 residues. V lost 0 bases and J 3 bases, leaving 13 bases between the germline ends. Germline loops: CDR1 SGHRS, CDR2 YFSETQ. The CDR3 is CASSLASQGNYEQYF. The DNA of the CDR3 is TGCGCCAGCAGCTTGGCCAGCCAGGGGAACTACGAGCAGTACTTC.

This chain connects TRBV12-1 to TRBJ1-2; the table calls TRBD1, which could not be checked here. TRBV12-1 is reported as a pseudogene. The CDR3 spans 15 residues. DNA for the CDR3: TGTGCCAGCAGCTTTGCAGGCAGGCGTCCTTATGGCTACACCTTC. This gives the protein CASSFAGRRPYGYTF.

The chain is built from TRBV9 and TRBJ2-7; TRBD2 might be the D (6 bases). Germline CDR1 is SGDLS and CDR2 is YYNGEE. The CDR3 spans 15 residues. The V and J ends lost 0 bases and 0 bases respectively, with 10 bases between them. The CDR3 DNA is TGTGCCAGCAGCGTAGCAGGCGGGGCCTCCTACGAGCAGTACTTC. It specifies CASSVAGGASYEQYF.

As DNA, the CDR3 is TGTGCCAGCAGTTACGACAGGGCCAATCAGCCCCAGCATTTT. Translating it yields CASSYDRANQPQHF. The chain couples TRBV6-5 to TRBJ1-5, with 7 bases aligning to TRBD1. The CDR3 has 14 amino acids. V lost 2 bases and J lost 3; bases outside the gene matches: 1. Per germline, CDR1 MNHEY and CDR2 SVGAGI.

This CDR3 reads CASSFGATNEKLFF. As DNA, the CDR3 is TGTGCCAGCAGTTTCGGTGCAACTAATGAAAAACTGTTTTTT. V is TRBV27 and J is TRBJ1-4; D gene uncertain. Trimming took 3 bases from V and 0 from J, leaving 5 bases between them. This CDR3 spans 14 amino acids. CDR1 and CDR2 (germline): MNHEY, SMNVEV (reference sequence). The full variable domain, rest sourced from reference TRBV27 and TRBJ1-4, is EAQVTQNPRYLITVTGKKLTVTCSQNMNHEYMSWYRQDPGLGLRQIYYSMNVEVTDKGDVPEGYKVSRKEKRNFPLILESPSPNQTSLYFCASSFGATNEKLFFGSGTQLSVL.

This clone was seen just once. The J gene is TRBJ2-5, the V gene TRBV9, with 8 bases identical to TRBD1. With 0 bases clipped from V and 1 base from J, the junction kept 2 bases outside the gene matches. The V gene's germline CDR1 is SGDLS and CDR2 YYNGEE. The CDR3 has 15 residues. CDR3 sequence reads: CASSVATGGQETQYF. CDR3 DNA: TGTGCCAGCAGCGTAGCTACAGGGGGCCAAGAGACCCAGTACTTC. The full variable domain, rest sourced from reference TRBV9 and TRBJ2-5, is DSGVTQTPKHLITATGQRVTLRCSPRSGDLSVYWYQQSLDQGLQFLIQYYNGEERAKGNILERFSAQQFPDLHSELNLSSLELGDSALYFCASSVATGGQETQYFGPGTRLLVL.

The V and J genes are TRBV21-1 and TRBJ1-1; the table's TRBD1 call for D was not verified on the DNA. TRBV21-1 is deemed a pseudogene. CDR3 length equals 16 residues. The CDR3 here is CASSKPTGTVETEAFF. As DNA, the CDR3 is TGTGCCAGCAGCAAACCCACCGGGACAGTTGAGACTGAAGCTTTCTTT.

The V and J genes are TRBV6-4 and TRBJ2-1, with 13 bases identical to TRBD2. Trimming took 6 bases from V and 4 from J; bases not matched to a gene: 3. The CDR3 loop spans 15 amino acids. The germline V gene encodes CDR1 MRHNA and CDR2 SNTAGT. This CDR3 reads CASSKTSGGYNEQFF. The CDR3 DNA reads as TGTGCCAGCAGCAAGACTAGCGGGGGGTACAATGAGCAGTTCTTC.

DNA for the CDR3: TGTGCCAGCTCTGGGACTAGCATATTCGCAGATACGCAGTATTTT. It specifies CASSGTSIFADTQYF. This rearrangement joins TRBV7-2 to TRBJ2-3; 9 nucleotides agree with TRBD2. V gave up 8 bases and J gave up 4 bases; unmatched junction bases: 10. This CDR3 is built from 15 residues. Per the germline V gene, CDR1 is SGHTA and CDR2 is FQGNSA.

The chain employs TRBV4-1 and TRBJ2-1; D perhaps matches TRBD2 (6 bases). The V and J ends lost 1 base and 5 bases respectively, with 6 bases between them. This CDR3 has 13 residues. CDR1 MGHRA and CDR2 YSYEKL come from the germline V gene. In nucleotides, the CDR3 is TGCGCCAGCAGCCAAGCGGGAGACAATGAGCAGTTCTTC. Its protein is CASSQAGDNEQFF.

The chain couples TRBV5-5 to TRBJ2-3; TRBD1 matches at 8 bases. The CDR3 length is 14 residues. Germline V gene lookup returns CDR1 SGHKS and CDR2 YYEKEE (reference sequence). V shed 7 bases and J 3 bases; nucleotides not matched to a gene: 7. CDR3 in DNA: TGTGCCAGCTATAACAGGGGGTTAACAGATACGCAGTATTTT. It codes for CASYNRGLTDTQYF.